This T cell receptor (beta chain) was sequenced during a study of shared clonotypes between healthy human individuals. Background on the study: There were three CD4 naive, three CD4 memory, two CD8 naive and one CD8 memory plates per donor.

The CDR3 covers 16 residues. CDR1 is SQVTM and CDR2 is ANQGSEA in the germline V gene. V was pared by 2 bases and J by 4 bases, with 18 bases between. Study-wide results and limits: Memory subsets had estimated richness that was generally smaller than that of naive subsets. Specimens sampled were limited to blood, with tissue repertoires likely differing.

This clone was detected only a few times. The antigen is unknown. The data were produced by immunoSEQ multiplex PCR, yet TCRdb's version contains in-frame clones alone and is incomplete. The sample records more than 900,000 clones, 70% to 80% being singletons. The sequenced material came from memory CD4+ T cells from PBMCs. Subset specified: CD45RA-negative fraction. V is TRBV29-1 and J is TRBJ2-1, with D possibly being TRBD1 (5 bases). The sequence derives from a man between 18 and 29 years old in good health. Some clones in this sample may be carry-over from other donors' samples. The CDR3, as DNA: TGCAGCGTTGAATTCACCGGGTCTGGGGCTTACAATGAGCAGTTCTTC. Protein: CSVEFTGSGAYNEQFF.